A single sample gave rise to the 30 T cell receptor beta chains below, sequenced in a study of identical twins. MiXCR was run by TCRdb on the 5' RACE reads, yielding one entry per CDR3 protein. The table has some 590,000 distinct CDR3 sequences, roughly 9.9% seen once; the top ten hold roughly 3%. Another study also made use of these data, one on yellow fever vaccine responses in identical twins.

The sample comprised PBMCs. These receptors were obtained from a woman younger than 35 in good health.

Comments on this clonotype: The CDR3 end shows no conserved phenylalanine or tryptophan, and so a read error is likely. The rearrangement links TRBV7-3 to TRBJ2-3, with 13 bases fitting TRBD2. In germline, CDR1 is SGHTA, CDR2 FQGTGA. The CDR3 totals 19 residues. The CDR3 reads CTSSYRITSGGEITDTQYL. CDR3 DNA: TGTACCAGCAGCTACCGGATAACTAGCGGGGGGGAAATCACAGATACGCAGTATTTA.

This clonotype was found a few times. This sequence joins TRBV3-1 and TRBJ1-1; 8 bases match TRBD1. CDR1 LGHDT and CDR2 YNNKEL come from the germline V gene (reference sequence). Germline trimming cut 4 bases from V and 10 bases from J; bases unmatched to any gene: 8. The CDR3 contains 13 residues. The CDR3 DNA sequence: TGTGCCAGCAGCCTAGGTGACCAGGGGGCAGCTTTCTTT. Residues: CASSLGDQGAAFF.

This clonotype has ten or more counts. The rearrangement joins TRBV7-9 to TRBJ2-1; maybe TRBD1 (6 bases). The V end lost 1 base, the J end lost 3 bases, and 10 bases lay between the germline ends. Germline CDR1 and CDR2: SEHNR and FQNEAQ (reference sequence). The CDR3 is made up of 15 amino acids. The CDR3 protein is CASSLEQGNYNEQFF. The CDR3 nucleotides read TGTGCCAGCAGCTTAGAGCAGGGGAACTACAATGAGCAGTTCTTC. Drawing the rest from reference TRBV7-9 and TRBJ2-1, the complete variable domain is DTGVSQNPRHKITKRGQNVTFRCDPISEHNRLYWYRQTLGQGPEFLTYFQNEAQLEKSRLLSDRFSAERPKGSFSTLEIQRTEQGDSAMYLCASSLEQGNYNEQFFGPGTRLTVL.

This clonotype was seen ten or more times. This chain uses TRBV29-1 with TRBJ2-4, with 7 bases that match TRBD1. The CDR3 extends over 20 amino acids. The V and J ends lost 0 bases and 0 bases, in that order; junction bases with no gene match: 17. The germline V gene has CDR1 SQVTM and CDR2 ANQGSEA. This CDR3 is CSVEEVGPPATGQAKNIQYF. As DNA, the CDR3 is TGCAGCGTTGAAGAAGTTGGCCCTCCAGCGACAGGGCAAGCCAAAAACATTCAGTACTTC.

This clonotype has just a few counts. The rearrangement uses TRBV30 and TRBJ2-7, with D maybe TRBD2 (7 bases). Germline CDR1 reads GTSNPN; CDR2 reads SVGIG (reference sequence). V was trimmed by 3 bases and J by 3 bases, leaving 15 bases between them. CDR3 length: 14 residues. The CDR3 sequence is CAWRPAGALYEQYF. The DNA for the CDR3 is TGTGCCTGGAGACCCGCGGGGGCCCTCTACGAGCAGTACTTC.

The rearrangement joins TRBV18 to TRBJ2-1; D might be TRBD1 (6 bases). The CDR3 runs 15 residues. V lost 3 bases to trimming and J lost 3 bases, with 12 bases between them. The germline CDR1 and CDR2 sequences are KGHSH and LQKENI. DNA for the CDR3: TGTGCCAGCTCACCCGACAGGCCTGACTACAATGAGCAGTTCTTC. It specifies CASSPDRPDYNEQFF.

J is TRBJ2-3 and V is TRBV20-1; 10 nucleotides agree with TRBD2. The CDR3 spans 15 residues. Germline CDR1 is DFQATT and CDR2 is SNEGSKA (reference sequence). V dropped 6 bases and J dropped 2; count of bases not matched to a gene: 8. CDR3 DNA: TGCAGTGCCCAAACTAGCGGGGACTACACAGATACGCAGTATTTT. Amino acid sequence: CSAQTSGDYTDTQYF.

The sample holds many counts of this clonotype. The chain carries TRBV29-1 and TRBJ2-2, with no clear D. Germline V gives CDR1 SQVTM, CDR2 ANQGSEA. V lost 2 bases, J lost 5 bases, and 9 bases lay in between. This CDR3 has 13 residues. CDR3 amino acids: CSVELWGTGELFF. The CDR3 DNA sequence: TGCAGCGTTGAACTTTGGGGAACCGGGGAGCTGTTTTTT.

This clonotype was detected a few times. This rearrangement joins TRBV7-2 to TRBJ2-3; the D gene is possibly TRBD2 (5 bases). CDR3 length: 14 residues. V dropped 5 bases and J dropped 4 bases, with 13 bases sitting between them. Germline V gives CDR1 SGHTA, CDR2 FQGNSA. The DNA for the CDR3 is TGTGCCAGCAGCCCGGGGAATAGGGCAGATACGCAGTATTTT. This gives the protein CASSPGNRADTQYF.

This clonotype was counted ten times or more. This chain links TRBV12-3 or TRBV12-4 with TRBJ2-1; D is undetermined. V was pared by 3 bases and J by 7 bases, with 7 bases between. CDR3 length: 12 amino acids. As DNA, the CDR3 is TGTGCCAGCAGTTTTTTCATAAATGAGCAGTTCTTC. Residues: CASSFFINEQFF.

The chain links TRBV28 to TRBJ2-7; 9 bases fit TRBD2. The trim removed 7 bases at V and 4 bases at J, leaving 11 bases unmatched. From germline, CDR1 is MDHEN and CDR2 SYDVKM. The CDR3 runs 15 residues. The CDR3 nucleotides read TGTGCCAGCACCGCGGGAGGGCCAGGTCGGTACGAGCAGTACTTC. Translation gives CASTAGGPGRYEQYF.

This clonotype came up many times. The chain combines TRBV2 with TRBJ2-5, with D unclear. Germline loops: CDR1 SNHLY, CDR2 FYNNEI. V was cut by 1 base and J by 5 bases, with 17 bases left in between. The length of the CDR3 is 16 residues. The CDR3: CASSEGLRTMGETQYF. The CDR3 coding sequence is TGTGCCAGCAGTGAAGGGTTACGGACCATGGGGGAGACCCAGTACTTC.

This clonotype was detected a few times. This chain uses TRBV7-2 with TRBJ2-7; D may be TRBD1 (6 bases). CDR3 length equals 17 residues. Between the trimmed V and J ends, which lost 0 bases and 5 bases, there was a span of 20 bases. Germline CDR1 reads SGHTA; CDR2 reads FQGNSA. The CDR3 DNA follows: TGTGCCAGCAGCTTAGCGGGTACAGGGATCCTCGGAAACGAGCAGTACTTC. Amino acids: CASSLAGTGILGNEQYF.

This clonotype was observed many times. The rearrangement uses TRBV10-3 and TRBJ2-3, with D perhaps matching TRBD2 (6 bases). The germline V and J ends were trimmed by 0 bases and 2 bases, with 15 bases remaining between them. The germline V gene encodes CDR1 ENHRY and CDR2 SYGVKD. CDR3 length equals 17 residues. CDR3 region: CAISESVEGATTDTQYF. The CDR3 nucleotides read TGTGCCATCAGTGAGTCAGTGGAGGGAGCGACCACAGATACGCAGTATTTT.

This clonotype was seen many times. The V and J genes are TRBV10-3 and TRBJ2-1, with D unclear. Trimming pared 7 bases from V and 4 bases from J, leaving 11 bases between. Germline V gives CDR1 ENHRY, CDR2 SYGVKD. CDR3 length equals 13 residues. The CDR3 loop is CAITAAAYNEQFF. The CDR3 region has the DNA TGTGCCATCACCGCGGCAGCGTACAATGAGCAGTTCTTC.

The rearrangement uses TRBV28 and TRBJ2-1; TRBD1 matches at 7 bases. Germline V gene data show CDR1 as MDHEN and CDR2 as SYDVKM. CDR3 size: 15 residues. Trimming took 3 bases from V and 8 from J; bases not matched to a gene: 10. Written as DNA, the CDR3 is TGTGCCAGCAGTTTTGGTAGGGGGCTTTTGGATGAGCAGTTCTTC. Amino acid sequence: CASSFGRGLLDEQFF.

This clonotype has at least ten counts. This sequence joins TRBV15 and TRBJ2-5; 10 bases align to TRBD2. The CDR3 has 16 residues. Looked up from germline, CDR1 is LNHNV and CDR2 is YYDKDF (reference sequence). Unmatched junction bases numbered 12, after V lost 9 bases and J lost 2 bases. This CDR3 is CATQSSLAGGQETQYF. DNA for the CDR3: TGTGCCACGCAGTCCTCCTTAGCGGGGGGTCAAGAGACCCAGTACTTC.

This sequence joins TRBV27 and TRBJ2-3; TRBD2 might be the D (5 bases). In germline, CDR1 is MNHEY, CDR2 SMNVEV (reference sequence). V was cut by 3 bases and J by 0 bases, with 10 bases left in between. The CDR3 extends over 15 amino acids. CDR3 in amino acids: CASSLGERSTDTQYF. The CDR3 region has the DNA TGTGCCAGCAGTTTGGGAGAGCGGAGCACAGATACGCAGTATTTT.

This clonotype was recorded at least ten times. V is TRBV5-1 and J is TRBJ1-1; TRBD1 is a possible D gene (6 bases). The germline CDR1 and CDR2 sequences are SGHRS and YFSETQ. The V end lost 0 bases, the J end lost 5 bases, and 14 bases lay between the germline ends. This CDR3 comprises 15 residues. The CDR3 nucleotides read TGCGCCAGCAGCTTGGACGGCAGGGGAATAACTGAAGCTTTCTTT. Translating gives CASSLDGRGITEAFF.

This clonotype was counted many times. This chain links TRBV24-1 with TRBJ2-1, with 8 bases aligning to TRBD1. The germline V gene encodes CDR1 KGHDR and CDR2 SFDVKD. The length of the CDR3 is 14 residues. V trimming: 9 bases; J trimming: 2 bases; junction bases outside the gene matches: 5. The CDR3 spells CATARTGTYNEQFF. CDR3 coding DNA: TGTGCCACCGCTAGGACAGGGACCTACAATGAGCAGTTCTTC.

The table lists this clonotype with a few counts. The rearrangement links TRBV29-1 to TRBJ2-1; D not certain. The CDR3 covers 12 residues. Trimming took off 1 base at V and 9 bases at J, with 10 bases between the two ends. The germline gives CDR1 SQVTM, CDR2 ANQGSEA. The CDR3 coding sequence is TGCAGCGTTGAAGGGGTAGTTGGTGAGCAGTTCTTC. Translated, it gives CSVEGVVGEQFF.

This clonotype was counted at least ten times. The V call is TRBV7-6, the J call TRBJ2-7; 11 bases are a match to TRBD1. Germline V gene sequence: CDR1 SGHVS, CDR2 FNYEAQ. CDR3 length equals 17 residues. J was trimmed by 6 bases and V by 2 bases; bases with no gene match: 12. The CDR3 loop reads CASSLWELTGTGGEQYF. The CDR3 DNA reads TGTGCCAGCAGCTTATGGGAATTAACCGGGACAGGGGGCGAGCAGTACTTC.

The table lists this clonotype with many counts. CDR3 in DNA: TGTGCCAGCAGCTTAGAGGGTCAGGGGGCGGCCGAGCAGTACTTC. It is translated as CASSLEGQGAAEQYF. The chain employs TRBV7-9 and TRBJ2-7, with TRBD1 matching 8 bases. In germline, CDR1 is SEHNR, CDR2 FQNEAQ (reference sequence). The CDR3 sequence is 15 residues long. With 1 base clipped from V and 6 bases from J, the junction kept 8 bases outside the gene matches. The whole variable domain, remainder taken from reference TRBV7-9 and TRBJ2-7, is DTGVSQNPRHKITKRGQNVTFRCDPISEHNRLYWYRQTLGQGPEFLTYFQNEAQLEKSRLLSDRFSAERPKGSFSTLEIQRTEQGDSAMYLCASSLEGQGAAEQYFGPGTRLTVT.

This clonotype was counted between two and nine times. The junction shows a germline mismatch at one end, possibly a read error. The gene calls are TRBV28 and TRBJ2-1; TRBD2 matches 8 bases. Germline CDR1 and CDR2: MDHEN and SYDVKM. The CDR3 runs 15 residues. The CDR3 loop reads CASSKAGGPYHEQFF. The CDR3 DNA is TGTGCCAGCAGTAAGGCGGGGGGCCCCTACCATGAGCAGTTCTTC.

This clonotype was recorded at least ten times. The genes are TRBV29-1 and TRBJ1-2; D possibly corresponds to TRBD1 (5 bases). Per the germline V gene, CDR1 is SQVTM and CDR2 is ANQGSEA. Trimming cost V 7 bases and J 8 bases, with 17 bases left between them. The length of the CDR3 is 12 residues. The CDR3 DNA is TGCAGCGCACAGACGGGGCCCTTCGGCTACACCTTC. It specifies CSAQTGPFGYTF.

This clonotype was picked up a small number of times. The rearrangement links TRBV6-2 or TRBV6-3 to TRBJ1-5; D uncertain. This CDR3 has 12 amino acids. Trimming shortened V by 5 bases and J by 4 bases, and 6 bases separated the two germline ends. The germline V gene encodes CDR1 MNHEY and CDR2 SVGEGT. CDR3 sequence (DNA): TGTGCCAGCAGTCCTTATAATCAGCCCCAGCATTTT. Its protein is CASSPYNQPQHF.

The V gene is TRBV29-1, the J gene TRBJ2-5; D may be TRBD1 (5 bases). Trimming pared 3 bases from V and 5 bases from J, leaving 16 bases between. CDR1 SQVTM and CDR2 ANQGSEA come from the germline V gene. This CDR3 is 14 amino acids long. CDR3 sequence (DNA): TGCAGCGTTGACATAGGGCTAAACAGGGAGACCCAGTACTTC. Its protein product is CSVDIGLNRETQYF.

This clonotype was observed a few times. The chain recombines TRBV20-1 with TRBJ2-1; 7 nucleotides align to TRBD2. The CDR3 contains 15 residues. Germline V gene data show CDR1 as DFQATT and CDR2 as SNEGSKA (reference sequence). With V trimmed by 4 bases and J by 7 bases, 13 bases remained unmatched. CDR3 DNA: TGCAGTGCTAACCCCCGGTCCCCCGGGAGGAATGAGCAGTTCTTC. It translates to CSANPRSPGRNEQFF.

J is TRBJ2-7 and V is TRBV2; TRBD1 is a possible D gene (6 bases). V lost 7 bases and J lost 7, with 14 bases in between. The CDR3 is 12 amino acids. Looked up from germline, CDR1 is SNHLY and CDR2 is FYNNEI. As DNA, the CDR3 is TGTGCCAGCACTGGGGGCAGGAGTGAGCAGTACTTC. The encoded protein is CASTGGRSEQYF.

This clonotype was counted between two and nine times. The V call is TRBV24-1, the J call TRBJ2-1; 7 bases match TRBD2. The CDR3 contains 16 residues. The J segment lost 7 bases and the V segment lost 4 bases, leaving 12 bases of the junction unmatched. Per germline, CDR1 KGHDR and CDR2 SFDVKD. CDR3 coding DNA: TGTGCCACCAGTGACGCGAGGACTAGTATTGATAATGAGCAGTTCTTC. This encodes CATSDARTSIDNEQFF.